One sample yielded the 17 T cell receptor beta chains listed below, sequenced in a study of blood T cell repertoires in COVID-19 (TCRdb year 2020). The library was produced with the immunoSEQ multiplex PCR assay. TCRdb retrieved this table from immuneACCESS and kept in-frame rearrangements only. Not all clones are present; in checked studies, unresolved V genes account for under half, and no reason is known for the remainder. The table for this sample lists 450,000 to 500,000 clones; 80% to 90% of them were counted only once. The top ten clones comprise 3% to 4% of the sample. Sequenced input: peripheral blood. These receptors were taken from a human donor in a cohort sampled during active COVID-19.

The table lists this clone with a few counts. This sequence joins TRBV7-3 and TRBJ2-5; D is undetermined. Germline V gives CDR1 SGHTA, CDR2 FQGTGA. The CDR3 has 13 amino acids. The V gene lost 5 bases and the J gene lost 3 bases, with 10 bases spanning the gap. The CDR3 is CASSLGYKETQYF. The CDR3, as DNA: TGTGCCAGCAGCCTCGGGTACAAAGAGACCCAGTACTTC.

This clone was detected once. The rearrangement joins TRBV30 to TRBJ1-2; no firm D call. Deletions cut 0 bases from V and 5 bases from J, with 7 bases between. The V gene's germline CDR1 is GTSNPN and CDR2 SVGIG (reference sequence). The CDR3 covers 12 residues. CDR3 sequence (DNA): TGTGCCTGGAGTGTGTCGGGGTATGGCTACACCTTC. Its translation is CAWSVSGYGYTF.

This clone was counted once. The CDR3 protein is CASSLYGTPRGNQPQHF. The CDR3 coding sequence is TGTGCCAGTAGTCTTTATGGGACACCGAGGGGCAATCAGCCCCAGCATTTT. The chain is built from TRBV19 and TRBJ1-5; D is perhaps TRBD1 (6 bases). V was pared by 5 bases and J by 2 bases, with 19 bases between. Germline V lookup: CDR1 LNHDA, CDR2 SQIVND (reference sequence). This CDR3 is built from 17 residues.

This chain connects TRBV28 to TRBJ1-2; possible D gene TRBD1, 5 bases. CDR3 size: 12 residues. Looked up from germline, CDR1 is MDHEN and CDR2 is SYDVKM. Trimming left V 9 bases short and J 2 bases short, with 10 bases between. CDR3 in amino acids: CASLQANYGYTF. CDR3 nucleotides: TGTGCCAGTTTACAGGCAAACTATGGCTACACCTTC.

This clone was seen once. V and J are TRBV7-3 and TRBJ2-3, with 11 bases lining up with TRBD2. The germline V gene encodes CDR1 SGHTA and CDR2 FQGTGA. The CDR3 loop spans 15 amino acids. V shed 5 bases, J shed 6 bases, and the junction held 7 bases outside the gene matches. The CDR3 loop is CASSLRLAGQDTQYF. CDR3 nucleotides: TGTGCCAGCAGCCTGCGACTAGCGGGACAGGATACGCAGTATTTT.

This chain connects TRBV5-1 to TRBJ1-6, with D possibly matching TRBD1 (5 bases). Germline CDR1 reads SGHRS; CDR2 reads YFSETQ. Trimming pared 3 bases from V and 0 bases from J, leaving 13 bases between. This CDR3 spans 17 amino acids. The CDR3 nucleotides are TGCGCCAGCAGCTCGGGACTCGCGAGCTCCTATAATTCACCCCTCCACTTT. Its protein product is CASSSGLASSYNSPLHF. Looking up the rest from reference TRBV5-1 and TRBJ1-6 gives the full variable domain: KAGVTQTPRYLIKTRGQQVTLSCSPISGHRSVSWYQQTPGQGLQFLFEYFSETQRNKGNFPGRFSGRQFSNSRSEMNVSTLELGDSALYLCASSSGLASSYNSPLHFGNGTRLTVT.

Remarks on this clone: This same CDR3 is encoded by further DNA sequences in the sample. The chain carries TRBV2 and TRBJ2-7; 7 bases are shared with TRBD1. V shed 4 bases, J shed 2 bases, and the junction held 2 bases outside the gene matches. This CDR3 has 13 residues. Per the germline V gene, CDR1 is SNHLY and CDR2 is FYNNEI. CDR3 sequence reads: CASSGTGAYEQYF. CDR3 DNA sequence: TGTGCCAGCAGTGGGACAGGAGCCTACGAGCAGTACTTC.

V usage is TRBV25-1 and J usage is TRBJ2-1; 7 nucleotides line up with TRBD2. V trimming: 4 bases; J trimming: 4 bases; junction bases outside the gene matches: 10. The CDR3 has 16 residues. Germline V CDR1 and CDR2: MGHDK, SYGVNS. In DNA, the CDR3 is TGTGCCAGCAGTGCAAAGCGGGGCTTAGGGTACAATGAGCAGTTCTTC. Its translation: CASSAKRGLGYNEQFF.

This clone has only a few counts. CDR3 nucleotides: TGTGCCAGCAGTTCCTACGACAGGGTCACAGATACGCAGTATTTT. It is translated as CASSSYDRVTDTQYF. V usage is TRBV6-2 or TRBV6-3 and J usage is TRBJ2-3, with 7 bases identical to TRBD1. Germline assignment: CDR1 MNHEY and CDR2 SVGEGT. This CDR3 is built from 15 residues. V lost 4 bases to trimming and J lost 2 bases; unmatched junction nucleotides: 6.

The chain links TRBV5-4 to TRBJ2-2, with 7 bases that match TRBD1. The CDR3 runs to 16 residues. Germline trimming cut 0 bases from V and 2 bases from J; bases unmatched to any gene: 4. From germline, CDR1 is SGHNT and CDR2 YYREEE (reference sequence). CDR3 sequence: CASSLGTGGNTGELFF. The CDR3 region has the DNA TGTGCCAGCAGCTTGGGGACAGGAGGCAACACCGGGGAGCTGTTTTTT. The whole variable domain, remainder taken from reference TRBV5-4 and TRBJ2-2, is ETGVTQSPTHLIKTRGQQVTLRCSSQSGHNTVSWYQQALGQGPQFIFQYYREEENGRGNFPPRFSGLQFPNYSSELNVNALELDDSALYLCASSLGTGGNTGELFFGEGSRLTVL.

This rearrangement joins TRBV7-2 to TRBJ2-5; 9 nucleotides match TRBD2. There are 13 residues in the CDR3. In germline, CDR1 is SGHTA, CDR2 FQGNSA. Germline trimming cut 6 bases from V and 4 bases from J; bases unmatched to any gene: 3. In nucleotides, the CDR3 is TGTGCCAGCAGGAGGGGACTAGCAGAGACCCAGTACTTC. The encoded protein is CASRRGLAETQYF.

The chain recombines TRBV7-2 with TRBJ1-6; 9 bases are shared with TRBD1. The J segment lost 9 bases and the V segment lost 5 bases, leaving 8 bases of the junction unmatched. Germline V gives CDR1 SGHTA, CDR2 FQGNSA. This CDR3 comprises 15 residues. This chain's CDR3 is CASSPPGQGISPLHF. The CDR3 DNA reads TGTGCCAGCAGCCCTCCGGGACAGGGAATTTCACCCCTCCACTTT.

The genes are TRBV2 and TRBJ2-3; TRBD2 agrees at 7 bases. The CDR3 loop spans 15 amino acids. V trimming: 6 bases; J trimming: 5 bases; junction bases outside the gene matches: 11. Germline V CDR1 and CDR2: SNHLY, FYNNEI. This CDR3 is CASRQNGVAGDTQYF. Written as DNA, the CDR3 is TGTGCCAGCAGACAGAACGGGGTAGCGGGAGATACGCAGTATTTT.

V and J are TRBV30 and TRBJ2-1, with a weak D call TRBD1 (5 bases). Trimming removed 3 bases at V and 0 bases at J, with 9 bases between. This CDR3 spans 14 amino acids. Germline CDR1 GTSNPN, CDR2 SVGIG (reference sequence). The CDR3 spells CAWREGVSYNEQFF. As DNA, the CDR3 is TGTGCCTGGAGGGAAGGGGTCTCCTACAATGAGCAGTTCTTC.

The chain joins TRBV19 to TRBJ1-5; a weak D match, TRBD1 (6 bases). The V gene's germline CDR1 is LNHDA and CDR2 SQIVND (reference sequence). Trimming took 4 bases from V and 4 from J, leaving 8 bases between them. The CDR3 has 13 residues. The CDR3 region has the DNA TGTGCCAGTAGTAGACAGGCTAATCAGCCCCAGCATTTT. Translated: CASSRQANQPQHF.

This chain uses TRBV27 with TRBJ2-3; possibly TRBD2 for D (6 bases). Trimming left V 5 bases short and J 5 bases short, with 8 bases between. This CDR3 has 12 residues. Looked up from germline, CDR1 is MNHEY and CDR2 is SMNVEV (reference sequence). The CDR3 DNA reads as TGTGCCAGCAGTGAGGAGGGAGATACGCAGTATTTT. Its protein product is CASSEEGDTQYF.

This chain uses TRBV2 with TRBJ1-5; 9 nucleotides agree with TRBD1. The germline V gene encodes CDR1 SNHLY and CDR2 FYNNEI. This CDR3 has 15 residues. V was clipped by 5 bases and J by 6 bases; unmatched bases: 8. The CDR3 nucleotides read TGTGCCAGCAGTATACAGGGGGCGCAGGGTCAGCCCCAGCATTTT. This encodes CASSIQGAQGQPQHF.